Following are 20 T cell receptor beta chains from one sample sequenced in a study of T cells after yellow fever vaccination. TCRdb ran MiXCR on the 5' RACE reads and lists one entry per CDR3 protein. This sample has roughly 350,000 distinct CDR3 sequences, with over 4% found just once. The source material was PBMCs, sampled 5 days after the yellow fever booster vaccination. These receptors originate from a young man who received the YFV17D yellow fever vaccine.

This clonotype has a count of ten or more. The V call is TRBV27, the J call TRBJ2-1; 8 positions match TRBD2. CDR3 length: 14 amino acids. The V segment lost 4 bases and the J segment 3 bases; nucleotides outside the gene matches: 2. Per germline, CDR1 MNHEY and CDR2 SMNVEV (reference sequence). The CDR3 DNA reads TGTGCCAGCAGTTCCAGCGGGGGCTACAATGAGCAGTTCTTC. Translating gives CASSSSGGYNEQFF.

The CDR3 sequence is CASSGGLAGANEQFF. CDR3 DNA: TGTGCCAGCAGCGGAGGACTAGCGGGGGCCAATGAGCAGTTCTTC. The rearrangement links TRBV6-1 to TRBJ2-1; 13 bases map to TRBD2. V lost 6 bases and J lost 6; bases outside the gene matches: 5. The length of the CDR3 is 15 residues. CDR1 is MNHNS, CDR2 SASEGT, per germline.

V is TRBV4-3 and J is TRBJ2-4; TRBD1 is a possible D gene (6 bases). Per the germline V gene, CDR1 is LGHNA and CDR2 is YSLEER. With 0 bases removed from V and 5 bases from J, the gap between germline ends came to 11 bases. The CDR3 contains 15 residues. CDR3 residues: CASSQEVEGENIQYF. DNA of the CDR3: TGCGCCAGCAGCCAAGAAGTTGAGGGGGAAAACATTCAGTACTTC.

This clonotype showed up many times. V gene TRBV5-1 combines with J gene TRBJ2-7; 7 bases align to TRBD1. V trimming: 0 bases; J trimming: 3 bases; junction bases outside the gene matches: 3. The germline gives CDR1 SGHRS, CDR2 YFSETQ. The CDR3 length is 14 residues. CDR3 loop: CASSLEAGGYEQYV. The CDR3 nucleotides are TGCGCCAGCAGCTTGGAGGCAGGGGGCTACGAGCAGTACGTC.

The rearrangement uses TRBV14 and TRBJ1-1, with no clear D. The CDR3 length is 15 residues. Germline V gene lookup returns CDR1 SGHDN and CDR2 FVKESK. Trimming stripped 2 bases from V and 0 bases from J, with 10 bases between. The chain's CDR3 is CASSQIRSMNTEAFF. The CDR3 DNA is TGTGCCAGCAGCCAAATCCGGAGCATGAACACTGAAGCTTTCTTT.

The chain couples TRBV2 to TRBJ2-1; 11 positions agree with TRBD2. CDR1 is SNHLY, CDR2 FYNNEI, per germline. V dropped 5 bases and J dropped 8; count of bases not matched to a gene: 11. The CDR3 is made up of 16 amino acids. CDR3 bases: TGTGCCAGCAGTAATAGCGGGGGGGTTATTATCGATGAGCAGTTCTTC. Translating it yields CASSNSGGVIIDEQFF.

The genes are TRBV28 and TRBJ1-3; unclear D gene. The V gene's germline CDR1 is MDHEN and CDR2 SYDVKM. The CDR3 is 17 residues long. Trimming left V 3 bases short and J 1 base short, with 16 bases between. The CDR3 DNA reads TGTGCCAGCAGTTTCTCCGGGGTCCACCGGTCTGGAAACACCATATATTTT. Translating it yields CASSFSGVHRSGNTIYF.

The CDR3 here is CASSDPDRRGSYTF. Written as DNA, the CDR3 is TGTGCCAGCAGTGACCCAGACAGGCGCGGGAGCTACACCTTC. The chain carries TRBV6-4 and TRBJ1-2; tentatively, D is TRBD1 (6 bases). CDR1 is MRHNA, CDR2 SNTAGT, per germline. V was pared by 2 bases and J by 9 bases, with 16 bases between. The CDR3 runs 14 residues.

This clonotype was recorded a few times. The chain employs TRBV7-6 and TRBJ2-7; D gene ambiguous. This CDR3 region has 15 residues. Germline assignment: CDR1 SGHVS and CDR2 FNYEAQ. V was trimmed by 6 bases and J by 2 bases, leaving 17 bases between them. The CDR3 region is CASSLRPSDPYEQYF. The CDR3, as DNA: TGTGCCAGCAGTCTACGCCCCTCGGACCCCTACGAGCAGTACTTC.

The table lists this clonotype with a few counts. The chain joins TRBV6-1 to TRBJ2-2; D may match TRBD1 or TRBD2 (6 bases each). This CDR3 comprises 16 residues. Germline CDR1 is MNHNS and CDR2 is SASEGT. V was pared by 2 bases and J by 6 bases, with 16 bases between. The CDR3 spells CASSEKEGRGPGELFF. The CDR3 DNA sequence: TGTGCCAGCAGTGAAAAGGAGGGTCGGGGGCCCGGGGAGCTGTTTTTT.

The V gene is TRBV20-1, the J gene TRBJ2-4, with D perhaps matching TRBD2 (5 bases). CDR1 DFQATT and CDR2 SNEGSKA come from the germline V gene (reference sequence). There are 13 residues in the CDR3. Trimming left V 3 bases short and J 7 bases short, with 13 bases between. CDR3 coding DNA: TGCAGTGCTAGCTCCGAAACGGGGAACATTCAGTACTTC. Encoded protein: CSASSETGNIQYF.

This clonotype was counted a few times. The chain combines TRBV7-2 with TRBJ1-5; no reliable D call. V lost 3 bases and J lost 3, with 6 bases in between. This CDR3 comprises 13 residues. From germline, CDR1 is SGHTA and CDR2 FQGNSA. Here the CDR3 DNA reads TGTGCCAGCAGCTTTCATCCCAATCAGCCCCAGCATTTT. This gives the protein CASSFHPNQPQHF. The full variable domain, in which reference TRBV7-2 and TRBJ1-5 provide the parts outside the CDR3, is GAGVSQSPSNKVTEKGKDVELRCDPISGHTALYWYRQSLGQGLEFLIYFQGNSAPDKSGLPSDRFSAERTGGSVSTLTIQRTQQEDSAVYLCASSFHPNQPQHFGDGTRLSIL.

CDR3 bases: TGTGCCAGCTCACCTCAACGGACAGCAAGCTCCTATAATTCACCCCTCCACTTT. Translated: CASSPQRTASSYNSPLHF. The chain joins TRBV18 to TRBJ1-6; a possible D gene is TRBD1 (6 bases). V shed 3 bases and J shed 0 bases, with 15 bases lying between them. Germline lookup yields CDR1 KGHSH and CDR2 LQKENI. The CDR3 runs to 18 residues.

V is TRBV12-3 or TRBV12-4 and J is TRBJ2-7; D may be TRBD1 (6 bases). V lost 4 bases, J lost 2 bases, and 9 bases lay in between. This CDR3 is built from 13 residues. The CDR3 nucleotides read TGTGCCAGCAGTTATGGGGGCCCCTACGAGCAGTACGTC. This translates into CASSYGGPYEQYV.

This clonotype was found many times. This chain joins TRBV12-3 or TRBV12-4 and TRBJ1-2, with unresolved D. The CDR3 has 15 residues. V lost 6 bases, J lost 4 bases, and 18 bases lay in between. The CDR3 sequence is CASSRGAYGFYGYTF. The CDR3 DNA reads TGTGCCAGCAGCCGTGGCGCCTATGGTTTCTATGGCTACACCTTC.

This sequence joins TRBV5-1 and TRBJ1-1, with D unclear. V lost 2 bases to trimming and J lost 4 bases, with 9 bases between them. Germline-derived CDR1 and CDR2 are SGHRS and YFSETQ. This CDR3 spans 13 amino acids. CDR3 in DNA: TGCGCCAGCAGCTTAGGATCCCTCACTGAAGCTTTCTTT. Residues: CASSLGSLTEAFF. The full variable domain, its missing parts supplied by reference TRBV5-1 and TRBJ1-1, is KAGVTQTPRYLIKTRGQQVTLSCSPISGHRSVSWYQQTPGQGLQFLFEYFSETQRNKGNFPGRFSGRQFSNSRSEMNVSTLELGDSALYLCASSLGSLTEAFFGQGTRLTVV.

The CDR3 DNA sequence: TGTGCCAGCAGCAGGGGTTCTAATGAAAAACTGTTTTTT. The encoded protein is CASSRGSNEKLFF. This chain connects TRBV7-2 to TRBJ1-4; a possible D gene is TRBD1 (5 bases). Germline V lookup: CDR1 SGHTA, CDR2 FQGNSA. The V and J ends lost 5 bases and 3 bases respectively, with 7 bases between them. The CDR3 has 13 amino acids.

In its sample, this clonotype was seen a few times. V and J are TRBV30 and TRBJ1-6; 9 bases align to TRBD1. Germline V gene data show CDR1 as GTSNPN and CDR2 as SVGIG (reference sequence). Trimming removed 2 bases from V and 7 bases from J; junction bases left unmatched: 3. The CDR3 spans 14 residues. The CDR3 here is CAWSKGQGNSPLHF. CDR3 nucleotide sequence: TGTGCCTGGAGTAAGGGACAGGGAAATTCACCCCTCCACTTT.

V is TRBV11-2 and J is TRBJ2-5; 14 bases map to TRBD2. The J segment lost 4 bases and the V segment lost 1 base, leaving 5 bases of the junction unmatched. Germline V lookup: CDR1 SGHAT, CDR2 FQNNGV. The CDR3 runs 17 residues. This chain's CDR3 is CASSLGLAGGPRETQYF. Written as DNA, the CDR3 is TGTGCCAGCAGCTTAGGACTAGCGGGGGGGCCTCGAGAGACCCAGTACTTC.

This clonotype was counted many times. The chain employs TRBV6-5 and TRBJ2-1; weak D call: TRBD1 (5 bases). Germline CDR1 and CDR2: MNHEY and SVGAGI. The CDR3 is made up of 14 amino acids. V was shortened by 0 bases and J by 7 bases, with 10 bases between the two germline ends. The CDR3 bases are TGTGCCAGCAGTTACTCTGGGCGACAGAATGAGCAGTTCTTC. Protein: CASSYSGRQNEQFF.